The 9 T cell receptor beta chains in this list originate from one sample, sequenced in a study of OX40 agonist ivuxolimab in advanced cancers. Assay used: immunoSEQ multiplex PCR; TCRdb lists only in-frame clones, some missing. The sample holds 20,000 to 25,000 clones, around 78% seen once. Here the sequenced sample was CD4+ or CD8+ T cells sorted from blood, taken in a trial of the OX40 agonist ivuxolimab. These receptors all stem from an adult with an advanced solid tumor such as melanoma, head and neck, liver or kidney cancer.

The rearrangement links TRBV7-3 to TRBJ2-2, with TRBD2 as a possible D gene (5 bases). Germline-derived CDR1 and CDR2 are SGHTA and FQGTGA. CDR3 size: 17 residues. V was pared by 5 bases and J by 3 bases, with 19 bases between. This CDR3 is CASSQFEISGDTGELFF. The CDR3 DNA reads TGTGCCAGCAGCCAGTTCGAGATCAGCGGAGACACCGGGGAGCTGTTTTTT.

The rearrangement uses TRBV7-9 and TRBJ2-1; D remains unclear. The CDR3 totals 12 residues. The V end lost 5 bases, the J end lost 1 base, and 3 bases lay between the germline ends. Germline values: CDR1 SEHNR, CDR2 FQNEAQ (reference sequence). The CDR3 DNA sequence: TGTGCCAGCAGCCCTTCCTACAATGAGCAGTTCTTC. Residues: CASSPSYNEQFF.

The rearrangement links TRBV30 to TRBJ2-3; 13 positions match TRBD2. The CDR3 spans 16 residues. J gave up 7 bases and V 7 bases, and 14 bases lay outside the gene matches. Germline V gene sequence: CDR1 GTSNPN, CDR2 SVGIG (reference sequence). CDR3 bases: TGTGCCTTTTTGCTTTTTACTAGCGGGGGGGGACATACGCAGTATTTT. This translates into CAFLLFTSGGGHTQYF.

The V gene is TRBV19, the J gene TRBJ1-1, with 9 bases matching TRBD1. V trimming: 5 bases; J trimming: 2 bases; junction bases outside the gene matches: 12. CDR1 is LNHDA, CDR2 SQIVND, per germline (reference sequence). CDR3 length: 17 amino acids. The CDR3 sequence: CASSSNRGRIVNTEAFF. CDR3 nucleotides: TGTGCCAGTAGTTCAAACAGGGGGCGCATCGTAAACACTGAAGCTTTCTTT.

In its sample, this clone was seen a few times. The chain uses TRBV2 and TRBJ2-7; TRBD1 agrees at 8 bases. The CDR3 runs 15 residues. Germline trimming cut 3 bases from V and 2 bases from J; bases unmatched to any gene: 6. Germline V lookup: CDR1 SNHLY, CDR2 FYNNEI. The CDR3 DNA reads TGTGCCAGCAGTGAGCAGCCAGGGGGCCCCTACGAGCAGTACTTC. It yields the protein CASSEQPGGPYEQYF.

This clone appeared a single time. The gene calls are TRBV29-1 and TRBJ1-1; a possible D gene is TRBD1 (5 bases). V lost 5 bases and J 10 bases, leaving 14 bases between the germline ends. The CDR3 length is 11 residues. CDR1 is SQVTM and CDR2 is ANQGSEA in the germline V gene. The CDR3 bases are TGCAGCGTTCTTGTGGGGGTTGGAGCTTTCTTT. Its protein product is CSVLVGVGAFF. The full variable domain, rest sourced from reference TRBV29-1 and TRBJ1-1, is SAVISQKPSRDICQRGTSLTIQCQVDSQVTMMFWYRQQPGQSLTLIATANQGSEATYESGFVIDKFPISRPNLTFSTLTVSNMSPEDSSIYLCSVLVGVGAFFGQGTRLTVV.

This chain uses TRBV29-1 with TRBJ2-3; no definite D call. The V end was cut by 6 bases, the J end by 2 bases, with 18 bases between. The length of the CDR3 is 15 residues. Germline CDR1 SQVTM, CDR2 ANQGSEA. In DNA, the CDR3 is TGCAGCGTCAAAAAGGCCCTCACCCCCACAGATACGCAGTATTTT. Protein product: CSVKKALTPTDTQYF.

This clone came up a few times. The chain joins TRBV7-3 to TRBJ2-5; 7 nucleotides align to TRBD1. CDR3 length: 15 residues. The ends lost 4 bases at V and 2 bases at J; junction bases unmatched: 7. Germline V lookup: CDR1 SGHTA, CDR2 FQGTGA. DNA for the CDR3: TGTGCCAGCAGCTCATCCGGGACAGTTCAAGAGACCCAGTACTTC. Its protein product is CASSSSGTVQETQYF.

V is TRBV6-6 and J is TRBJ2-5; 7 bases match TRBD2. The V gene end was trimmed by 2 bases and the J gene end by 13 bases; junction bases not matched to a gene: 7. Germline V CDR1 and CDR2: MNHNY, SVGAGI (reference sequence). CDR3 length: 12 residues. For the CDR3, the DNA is TGTGCCAGCAGTTACGCGGGGGACCCCGGGTACTTC. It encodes CASSYAGDPGYF.